This T cell receptor beta chain is drawn from a study of blood T cell repertoires in COVID-19. The wider study: Samples taken during acute and convalescent COVID-19 were collected in the United States, Italy and Spain. Nucleic acid was either cDNA or gDNA, and it came from T cells, B-cell-depleted T cells, or PBMCs.

Source study methods: Researchers report that nucleated cell counts were estimated from reference gene primer amplification. This table comes from immunoSEQ multiplex PCR, and its TCRdb copy is limited to in-frame clones, with some not included. The DNA gave D and trimming, while V, J and clone size come from that table. The sample contains approximately 200,000 clones, about 90% of which appear only once. Sequences were obtained from peripheral blood. This TCR was recovered from a middle-aged man with active or convalescent COVID-19.

The CDR3 sequence is CASSPNRVDVDGYTF. The CDR3 DNA reads TGTGCCAGCAGCCCAAACAGGGTTGACGTTGATGGCTACACCTTC. The V call is TRBV27, the J call TRBJ1-2; D is possibly TRBD1 (6 bases). Trimming removed 6 bases at V and 6 bases at J, with 20 bases between. Germline values: CDR1 MNHEY, CDR2 SMNVEV (reference sequence). The CDR3 is 15 amino acids.